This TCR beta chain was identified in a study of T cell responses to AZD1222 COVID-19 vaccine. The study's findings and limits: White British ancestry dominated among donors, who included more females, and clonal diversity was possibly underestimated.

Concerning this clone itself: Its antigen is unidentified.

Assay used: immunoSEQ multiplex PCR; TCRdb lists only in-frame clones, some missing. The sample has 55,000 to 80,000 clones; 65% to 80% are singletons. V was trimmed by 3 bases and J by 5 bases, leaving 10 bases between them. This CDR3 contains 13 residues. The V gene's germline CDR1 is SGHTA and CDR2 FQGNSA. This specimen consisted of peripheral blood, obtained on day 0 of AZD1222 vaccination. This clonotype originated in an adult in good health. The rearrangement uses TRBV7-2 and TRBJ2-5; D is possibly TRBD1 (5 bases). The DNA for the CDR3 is TGTGCCAGCAGCTTCGGACAAACGGAGACCCAGTACTTC. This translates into CASSFGQTETQYF. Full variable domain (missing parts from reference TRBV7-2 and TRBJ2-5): GAGVSQSPSNKVTEKGKDVELRCDPISGHTALYWYRQSLGQGLEFLIYFQGNSAPDKSGLPSDRFSAERTGGSVSTLTIQRTQQEDSAVYLCASSFGQTETQYFGPGTRLLVL.